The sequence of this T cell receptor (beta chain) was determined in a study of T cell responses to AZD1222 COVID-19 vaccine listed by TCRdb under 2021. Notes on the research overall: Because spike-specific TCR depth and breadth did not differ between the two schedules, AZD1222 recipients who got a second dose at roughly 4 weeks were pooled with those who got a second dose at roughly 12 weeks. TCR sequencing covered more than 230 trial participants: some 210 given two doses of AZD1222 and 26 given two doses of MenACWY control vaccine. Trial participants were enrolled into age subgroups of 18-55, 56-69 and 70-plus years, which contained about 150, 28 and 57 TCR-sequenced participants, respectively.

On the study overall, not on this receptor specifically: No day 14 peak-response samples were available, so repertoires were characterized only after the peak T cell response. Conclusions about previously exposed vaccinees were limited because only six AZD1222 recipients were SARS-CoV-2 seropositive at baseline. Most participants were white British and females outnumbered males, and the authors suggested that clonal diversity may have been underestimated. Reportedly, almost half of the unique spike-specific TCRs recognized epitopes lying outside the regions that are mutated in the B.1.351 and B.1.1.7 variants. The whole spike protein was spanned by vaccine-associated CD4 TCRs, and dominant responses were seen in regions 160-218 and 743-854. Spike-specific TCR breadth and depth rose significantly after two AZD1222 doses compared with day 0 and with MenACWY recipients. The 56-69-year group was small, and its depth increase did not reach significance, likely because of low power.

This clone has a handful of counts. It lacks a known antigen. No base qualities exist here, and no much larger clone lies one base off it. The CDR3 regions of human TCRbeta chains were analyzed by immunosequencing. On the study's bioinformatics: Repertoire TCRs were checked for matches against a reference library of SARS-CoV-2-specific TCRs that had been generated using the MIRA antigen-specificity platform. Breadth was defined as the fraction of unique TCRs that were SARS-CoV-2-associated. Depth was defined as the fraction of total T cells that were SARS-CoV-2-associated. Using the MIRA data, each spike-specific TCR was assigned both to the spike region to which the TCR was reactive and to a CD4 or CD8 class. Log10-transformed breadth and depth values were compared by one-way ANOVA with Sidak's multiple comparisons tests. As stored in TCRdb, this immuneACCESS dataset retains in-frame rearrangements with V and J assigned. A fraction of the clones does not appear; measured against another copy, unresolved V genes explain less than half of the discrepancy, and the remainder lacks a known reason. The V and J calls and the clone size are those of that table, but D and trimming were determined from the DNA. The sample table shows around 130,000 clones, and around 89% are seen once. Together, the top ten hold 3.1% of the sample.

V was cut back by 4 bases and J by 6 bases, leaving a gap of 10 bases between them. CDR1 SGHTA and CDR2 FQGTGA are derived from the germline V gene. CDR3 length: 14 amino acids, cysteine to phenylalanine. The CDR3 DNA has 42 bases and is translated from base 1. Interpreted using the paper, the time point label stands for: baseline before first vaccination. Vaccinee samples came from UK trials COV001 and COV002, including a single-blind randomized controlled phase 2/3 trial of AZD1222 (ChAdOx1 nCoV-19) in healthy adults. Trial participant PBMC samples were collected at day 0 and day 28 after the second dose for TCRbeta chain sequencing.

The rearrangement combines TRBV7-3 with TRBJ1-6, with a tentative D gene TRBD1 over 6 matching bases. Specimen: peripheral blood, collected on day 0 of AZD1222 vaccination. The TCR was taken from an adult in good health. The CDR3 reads CASSSRQANSPLHF. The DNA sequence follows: TGTGCCAGCAGCTCCCGACAGGCTAATTCACCCCTCCACTTT.